A single T cell receptor (beta chain) is shown here with its context. Its specificity is not known. TCR cDNA received a 3' ligated oligonucleotide that carried a UMI. The CDR3 runs to 12 residues. The ends were cut back, 0 bases at V and 2 bases at J, with 0 bases in the middle. Germline CDR1 is SGDLS and CDR2 is YYNGEE. The data originate from a study of naive and memory T cell subsets. General study points: Potentially, T cell activation and differentiation skew this RNA-based measurement.

Ligated cDNA underwent four rounds of PCR with nested alpha and beta constant region primers and SP2. For blood and skin samples, reverse transcription used TCR alpha and beta constant primers. TCRdb reanalysed the 5' RACE reads using MiXCR and keeps one entry per CDR3 protein. Here the sample spans about 62,000 distinct CDR3 sequences, around 8% being singletons. The receptor's source is a female donor in good health. J is TRBJ1-3 and V is TRBV9, with D unresolved. The CDR3 region is CASSVAGNTIYF. Written as DNA, the CDR3 is TGTGCCAGCAGCGTAGCTGGAAACACCATATATTTT.